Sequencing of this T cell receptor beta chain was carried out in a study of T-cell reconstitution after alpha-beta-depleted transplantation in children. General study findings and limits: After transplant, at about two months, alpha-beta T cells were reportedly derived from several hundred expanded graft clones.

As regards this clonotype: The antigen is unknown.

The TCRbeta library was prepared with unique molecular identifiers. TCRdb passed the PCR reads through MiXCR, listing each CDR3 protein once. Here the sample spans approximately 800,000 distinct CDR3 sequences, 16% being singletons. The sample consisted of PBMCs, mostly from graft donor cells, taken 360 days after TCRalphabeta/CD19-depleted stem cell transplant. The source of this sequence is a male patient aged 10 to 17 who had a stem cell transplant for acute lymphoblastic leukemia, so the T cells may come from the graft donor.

CDR3 sequence reads: CASSLVISGISYNEQFF. In DNA form, the CDR3 reads TGTGCCAGCAGTTTAGTGATTAGCGGGATTTCCTACAATGAGCAGTTCTTC. V and J are TRBV28 and TRBJ2-1; 8 bases agree with TRBD2. In germline, CDR1 is MDHEN, CDR2 SYDVKM. The CDR3 runs to 17 residues. Trimming at V came to 2 bases and at J to 1 base, leaving 7 bases not matched to a gene. Full variable domain (rest looked up from reference TRBV28 and TRBJ2-1): DVKVTQSSRYLVKRTGEKVFLECVQDMDHENMFWYRQDPGLGLRLIYFSYDVKMKEKGDIPEGYSVSREKKERFSLILESASTNQTSMYLCASSLVISGISYNEQFFGPGTRLTVL.